This T cell receptor (beta chain) was sequenced for a study of cytomegalovirus exposure and HLA in healthy donors. The CDR3 has 14 residues. V lost 5 bases and J lost 5, with 15 bases in between. CDR1 SEHNR and CDR2 FQNEAQ come from the germline V gene (reference sequence). This clone was seen a few times. As yet, its antigen is unknown. The donors were in the approximately 120-subject validation cohort; that cohort was separate from the roughly 700-subject first cohort. TCRdb keeps only in-frame clones here, not all; method: immunoSEQ multiplex PCR. Altogether roughly 43,000 clones are present, more than 85% being singletons, with the ten largest covering about 5%. Study-wide points: CMV antigen specificity was confirmed in vitro for a few CMV-associated chains.

Material: PBMCs. The TCR originated in a man aged 18 to 29 in good health and CMV-seronegative. The V call is TRBV7-9, the J call TRBJ1-1; no clear D. The CDR3 sequence is CASSVTGWRTEAFF. As DNA, the CDR3 is TGTGCCAGCAGCGTCACGGGGTGGAGGACTGAAGCTTTCTTT.